The 21 T cell receptor beta chains reported below all come from one sample, sequenced in a study of T cell responses to AZD1222 COVID-19 vaccine. Profiled with immunoSEQ multiplex PCR; TCRdb holds only in-frame clones, not every one. The sample includes over 100,000 clones, approximately 90% of them seen just once. The sequenced sample was peripheral blood, obtained 28 days after the second AZD1222 dose. All receptors derive from an adult who received the AZD1222 COVID-19 vaccine.

This chain connects TRBV21-1 to TRBJ2-3; the table's D gene call, TRBD2, was not cross checked with the DNA. TRBV21-1 is annotated as a pseudogene. The CDR3 totals 15 residues. The CDR3 nucleotides read TGTGCCAGCAGCAAAGCGGGCGGGAGGGGAAATACGCAGTATTTT. This translates into CASSKAGGRGNTQYF.

The chain links TRBV7-6 to TRBJ2-7; D remains ambiguous. CDR1 and CDR2 from the germline V gene are SGHVS and FNYEAQ. Trimming shortened V by 1 base and J by 4 bases, and 14 bases separated the two germline ends. This CDR3 has 15 residues. The DNA of the CDR3 is TGTGCCAGCAGCTTAGGCCCCCCGTTACAATACGAGCAGTACTTC. It specifies CASSLGPPLQYEQYF.

This chain joins TRBV6-4 and TRBJ1-5, with a weak D call TRBD1 (5 bases). The CDR3 loop spans 13 amino acids. Trimming removed 5 bases from V and 11 bases from J, with 16 bases in between. The germline V gene encodes CDR1 MRHNA and CDR2 SNTAGT. CDR3: CASSPAQGLAQHF. The CDR3 bases are TGTGCCAGCAGTCCGGCTCAGGGTTTGGCCCAGCATTTT.

The chain links TRBV19 to TRBJ1-4; TRBD1 aligns across 7 bases. The V gene end was trimmed by 5 bases and the J gene end by 5 bases; junction bases not matched to a gene: 5. The CDR3 length is 14 residues. CDR1 is LNHDA, CDR2 SQIVND, per germline (reference sequence). The CDR3 protein is CASSSGTENEKLFF. The CDR3 bases are TGTGCCAGTAGTTCGGGGACAGAGAATGAAAAACTGTTTTTT.

This chain links TRBV3-1 (or the pseudogene TRBV3-2) with TRBJ1-4; a weak D match, TRBD1 (5 bases). V gave up 2 bases and J gave up 7 bases, with 14 bases separating them. Germline V gives CDR1 LGHDT, CDR2 YNNKEL (reference sequence). The CDR3 sequence is 15 residues long. The CDR3 DNA is TGTGCCAGCAGCCAAAGACAGTTGTCGTTTGAAAAACTGTTTTTT. Its protein is CASSQRQLSFEKLFF.

The V and J genes are TRBV27 and TRBJ2-7; D may be TRBD2 (6 bases). V lost 1 base to trimming and J lost 0 bases, with 13 bases between them. This CDR3 has 16 amino acids. Germline lookup yields CDR1 MNHEY and CDR2 SMNVEV (reference sequence). CDR3 DNA: TGTGCCAGCAGTTTATATAGCGGTTCCACCTCCTACGAGCAGTACTTC. It codes for CASSLYSGSTSYEQYF.

The chain employs TRBV5-1 and TRBJ1-1; no reliable D call. The CDR3 loop spans 14 amino acids. Germline CDR1 SGHRS, CDR2 YFSETQ. The V end was cut by 4 bases, the J end by 0 bases, with 10 bases between. The CDR3 region is CASSEARMNTEAFF. DNA of the CDR3: TGCGCCAGCAGCGAGGCGAGGATGAACACTGAAGCTTTCTTT.

The V and J genes are TRBV6-4 and TRBJ2-2; no clear D. V was clipped by 0 bases and J by 0 bases, with 5 bases between them. This CDR3 comprises 15 residues. In germline, CDR1 is MRHNA, CDR2 SNTAGT. The CDR3 sequence: CASSDSYANTGELFF. The DNA for the CDR3 is TGTGCCAGCAGTGACTCTTACGCGAACACCGGGGAGCTGTTTTTT.

V gene TRBV5-1 combines with J gene TRBJ2-4; 10 nucleotides match TRBD2. CDR3 length equals 15 residues. Germline V gene lookup returns CDR1 SGHRS and CDR2 YFSETQ. Trimming cost V 8 bases and J 2 bases; bases outside gene matches: 7. The CDR3: CASPPAGGPKNIQYF. CDR3 bases: TGCGCCAGTCCCCCAGCGGGAGGGCCCAAAAACATTCAGTACTTC. Looking up the rest from reference TRBV5-1 and TRBJ2-4 gives the full variable domain: KAGVTQTPRYLIKTRGQQVTLSCSPISGHRSVSWYQQTPGQGLQFLFEYFSETQRNKGNFPGRFSGRQFSNSRSEMNVSTLELGDSALYLCASPPAGGPKNIQYFGAGTRLSVL.

V and J are TRBV19 and TRBJ1-5, with 8 nucleotides matching TRBD1. CDR1 LNHDA and CDR2 SQIVND come from the germline V gene (reference sequence). Trimming took 6 bases from V and 5 from J; bases not matched to a gene: 6. The CDR3 consists of 14 residues. The CDR3 here is CASRPRQGYQPQHF. The CDR3 coding sequence is TGTGCCAGTAGACCACGACAGGGGTATCAGCCCCAGCATTTT.

The rearrangement uses TRBV4-1 and TRBJ1-6; TRBD1 is a possible D gene (5 bases). The CDR3 totals 16 residues. Between the trimmed V and J ends, which lost 2 bases and 3 bases, there was a span of 11 bases. Germline CDR1 reads MGHRA; CDR2 reads YSYEKL. The CDR3 sequence is CASSQLETDYNSPLHF. The DNA for the CDR3 is TGCGCCAGCAGCCAACTAGAGACAGACTATAATTCACCCCTCCACTTT.

The V gene is TRBV19, the J gene TRBJ1-5; the D is unclear. Germline values: CDR1 LNHDA, CDR2 SQIVND (reference sequence). Trimming removed 5 bases from V and 4 bases from J, with 15 bases in between. The CDR3 is made up of 15 amino acids. The CDR3 bases are TGTGCCAGTAGTCCTCTGATTTGGAGAAATCAGCCCCAGCATTTT. Residues: CASSPLIWRNQPQHF.

The chain combines TRBV3-1 (or the pseudogene TRBV3-2) with TRBJ2-7; TRBD2 aligns across 9 bases. The CDR3 extends over 14 amino acids. Trimming took 4 bases from V and 3 from J; bases not matched to a gene: 4. From germline, CDR1 is LGHDT and CDR2 YNNKEL (reference sequence). The CDR3 coding sequence is TGTGCCAGCAGCCTAGCGGGAGAGTTCTACGAGCAGTACTTC. The encoded protein is CASSLAGEFYEQYF.

CDR3 in amino acids: CASSFKRGQYNEQFF. Here the CDR3 DNA reads TGTGCCAGCAGCTTTAAGCGGGGACAGTACAATGAGCAGTTCTTC. The chain links TRBV7-9 to TRBJ2-1; the D call may be TRBD1 or TRBD2 (7 bases each). Germline-derived CDR1 and CDR2 are SEHNR and FQNEAQ (reference sequence). The CDR3 loop spans 15 amino acids. Trimming took off 3 bases at V and 4 bases at J, with 13 bases between the two ends.

The chain recombines TRBV25-1 with TRBJ2-2; 10 positions agree with TRBD1. This CDR3 is built from 18 residues. V was clipped by 7 bases and J by 0 bases; unmatched bases: 11. Looked up from germline, CDR1 is MGHDK and CDR2 is SYGVNS. In nucleotides, the CDR3 is TGTGCCAGCACAGACAGGGGGCTTCCAGGAGCGAACACCGGGGAGCTGTTTTTT. Translating it yields CASTDRGLPGANTGELFF.

V and J are TRBV13 and TRBJ2-7; 7 nucleotides agree with TRBD1. Trimming took 5 bases from V and 2 from J; bases not matched to a gene: 9. The V gene's germline CDR1 is PRHDT and CDR2 FYEKMQ (reference sequence). The CDR3 contains 15 residues. The CDR3 nucleotides are TGTGCCAGCAGCCCAAAGACAGGGATTACCTACGAGCAGTACTTC. It is translated as CASSPKTGITYEQYF.

The chain links TRBV7-3 to TRBJ1-1, with 7 bases lining up with TRBD1. V lost 5 bases and J lost 1; bases outside the gene matches: 7. Per the germline V gene, CDR1 is SGHTA and CDR2 is FQGTGA. This CDR3 region has 15 residues. In DNA form, the CDR3 reads TGTGCCAGCAGCGAGATGGGACAGCCGAACACTGAAGCTTTCTTT. It translates to CASSEMGQPNTEAFF.

The chain joins TRBV5-1 to TRBJ1-4; 7 nucleotides line up with TRBD1. The CDR3 consists of 14 residues. After removal of 1 base from V and 8 bases from J, the junction contained 5 bases not matched to a gene. Germline CDR1 SGHRS, CDR2 YFSETQ. The CDR3 reads CASSLTGAGEKLFF. The CDR3 bases are TGCGCCAGCAGCTTGACAGGGGCCGGGGAAAAACTGTTTTTT.

The rearrangement links TRBV18 to TRBJ2-1; no reliable D call. The CDR3 sequence is 11 residues long. Trimming removed 3 bases at V and 8 bases at J, with 5 bases between. Germline loops: CDR1 KGHSH, CDR2 LQKENI. CDR3 bases: TGTGCCAGCTCACCGGTGGATGAGCAGTTCTTC. It codes for CASSPVDEQFF.

This rearrangement joins TRBV7-3 to TRBJ2-2; D could derive from TRBD1 or TRBD2 (5 bases each). The germline CDR1 and CDR2 sequences are SGHTA and FQGTGA. The V gene lost 0 bases and the J gene lost 4 bases, with 6 bases spanning the gap. This CDR3 is built from 14 residues. CDR3 protein: CASSLTGGTGELFF. The CDR3 nucleotides are TGTGCCAGCAGCTTAACTGGGGGCACCGGGGAGCTGTTTTTT.

The CDR3 sequence: CAWSLTGRQPQHF. For the CDR3, the DNA is TGTGCCTGGAGTTTGACAGGGCGACAGCCCCAGCATTTT. The gene calls are TRBV30 and TRBJ1-5; 7 bases map to TRBD1. J gave up 7 bases and V 2 bases, and 5 bases lay outside the gene matches. The CDR3 extends over 13 amino acids. Germline V gives CDR1 GTSNPN, CDR2 SVGIG (reference sequence).